These T cell receptor beta chains were read from a single sample in a study of cytomegalovirus exposure and HLA in healthy donors. Some clones are missing from TCRdb's copy, which holds only in-frame ones; the method was immunoSEQ multiplex PCR. Of approximately 110,000 clones detected, 65% to 80% appear once; the ten largest clones hold about 5.3%. The specimen was PBMCs. Every receptor here comes from a male donor in good health and CMV-seronegative. Both conserved end residues are trimmed from each CDR3. Where a row states a size, it is once, few, many or the class of an expanded clone; other rows omit it.

TRBJ2-1	NA	TRBV7-9	ASSLDLGPKRGEQF
TRBJ1-5	few	TRBV7-6	ASSLPNQPQH
TRBJ2-7	NA	TRBV11-3	ASSLRGLPYEQY
TRBJ2-3	NA	TRBV11-3	ASSLGLSGRHPVTQYWPY
TRBJ1-1	few	TRBV5-1	ASSLVGGGGATEAF
TRBJ2-2	NA	TRBV6-6	ASATDTGELF
TRBJ1-5	NA	TRBV7-2	ASSLRTGGGNQPQH
TRBJ2-5	NA	TRBV2	ASSLSGRRETQY
TRBJ2-3	NA	TRBV18	ASSQGTGRTDTQY
TRBJ2-7	once	TRBV10-3	AISEPNGTKPFQPPTRKTYEQY
TRBJ1-5	NA	TRBV7-9	SSSLEGQPQH
TRBJ2-3	once	TRBV9	ASSDQGARWGTGTDTQY
TRBJ2-5	NA	TRBV19	ASRRSGVETQY
TRBJ2-5	NA	TRBV11-2	ASTREAGGETQY
TRBJ2-1	once	TRBV9	ASSVSGLAGVGEQF
TRBJ1-1	many	TRBV27	ASSSGVGMNTEAF
TRBJ2-7	NA	TRBV20-1	SASPSYEQY
TRBJ2-7	NA	TRBV9	ASSVVAGAGEQY
TRBJ2-5	NA	TRBV29-1	SVEGLAGERQETQY
TRBJ1-2	NA	TRBV30	AWRSQGLNYGYT
TRBJ2-2	NA	TRBV4-1	ASSQDFGATGELF
TRBJ2-3	NA	TRBV4-1	ASTQGPRGTDEQY
TRBJ1-5	NA	TRBV6-4	ASSTGSNQPQH
TRBJ2-1	many	TRBV19	ASSMSLYNEQF
TRBJ1-5	NA	TRBV10-3	AISDRGVRSNQPQH
TRBJ2-7	NA	TRBV14	ASSQDYGRTISYEQY
TRBJ1-2	NA	TRBV2	ASSGGWGTGGNYGYT
TRBJ2-6	once	TRBV11-2	ASSRDGSGANVLT
TRBJ1-1	NA	TRBV7-9	ASSQGSGYTEAF
TRBJ2-7	once	TRBV6-5	ASSYSLSGTVYEQY
TRBJ2-7	NA	TRBV29-1	SAAGTGDYYEQY
NA	NA	TRBV30	AWRGTSGRTSYEQY
TRBJ1-5	NA	TRBV11-3	ASSLGGTGGRGYSNQPQH
TRBJ2-5	NA	TRBV5-1	ASSFQQGQETQY
TRBJ2-1	NA	TRBV27	ASSLYLREDYNEQF
TRBJ2-3	NA	TRBV19	ASSILRTSGTDTQY
TRBJ2-3	NA	TRBV4-1	ASSQEAWSTDTQY
TRBJ1-1	NA	TRBV12-5	ASATGSTEAF
TRBJ2-1	NA	TRBV28	ASSPPPGTARSSYNEQF
TRBJ2-3	NA	TRBV6-5	ASSYSPSTDTQY
TRBJ1-1	few	TRBV7-2	ASSFGTGVTEAF
TRBJ1-1	NA	TRBV7-6	ASSLGSGGRVITEAF
TRBJ2-7	NA	TRBV6-6	ASSRTAGTAAYEQY
TRBJ2-5	once	TRBV5-1	ASSLRGGETQY
TRBJ2-5	NA	TRBV6-6	ASSLAGGGGETQY
TRBJ1-4	many	TRBV28	ASSLLGRRTLNEKLF
TRBJ1-2	NA	TRBV28	ASSTQKGGDYGYT
TRBJ2-6	NA	TRBV13	ASSLGGSGANVLT
TRBJ2-1	once	TRBV5-4	ASSLAPVSYNEQF
TRBJ1-4	NA	TRBV4-3	ASSPEVGRYEEKLF
TRBJ2-1	NA	TRBV9	ASSATLAGGINEQF
TRBJ2-3	NA	TRBV9	ASNGQGSTDTQY
TRBJ1-5	NA	TRBV18	ASSPGSGTGYSNQPQH
TRBJ1-1	NA	TRBV28	ASKMALPTEAF
TRBJ2-1	few	TRBV10-3	ASGVLAGDYNEQF
NA	NA	TRBV27	ASSFASGYEQY